The 26 T cell receptor beta chains listed next were all sequenced from one sample in a study of T cells in localized non-small cell lung cancer. TCRdb keeps only in-frame clones here, not all; method: immunoSEQ multiplex PCR. The sample has roughly 66,000 clones; roughly 90% are singletons. Sequencing used peripheral blood, obtained before any cancer treatment. Receptors were obtained from a woman aged 40-69 years with stage I lung adenocarcinoma.

This chain uses TRBV4-1 with TRBJ1-1, with D possibly matching TRBD1 (5 bases). Germline CDR1 is MGHRA and CDR2 is YSYEKL. The V and J ends lost 6 bases and 4 bases respectively, with 24 bases between them. This CDR3 has 17 amino acids. CDR3 sequence reads: CASRRDANPRQGTEAFF. The DNA of the CDR3 is TGCGCCAGCAGGCGGGACGCCAACCCCCGCCAGGGCACTGAAGCTTTCTTT.

The chain combines TRBV5-6 with TRBJ1-4; TRBD1 agrees at 7 bases. With V trimmed by 4 bases and J by 5 bases, 11 bases remained unmatched. Germline CDR1 SGHDT, CDR2 YYEEEE. The length of the CDR3 is 16 residues. In DNA, the CDR3 is TGTGCCAGCAGCCAGCGGCCGGGACAGCTAAATGAAAAACTGTTTTTT. This sequence encodes CASSQRPGQLNEKLFF.

CDR3 protein: CASSPQGRLNTGELFF. DNA for the CDR3: TGTGCCAGCAGCCCACAGGGGCGGTTGAACACCGGGGAGCTGTTTTTT. The chain recombines TRBV7-8 with TRBJ2-2, with 7 nucleotides matching TRBD1. This CDR3 contains 16 residues. The V and J ends lost 5 bases and 1 base, in that order; junction bases with no gene match: 7. Looked up from germline, CDR1 is SGHVS and CDR2 is FQNEAQ.

The chain has TRBV9 and TRBJ1-3; weak D call: TRBD1 (5 bases). Germline V gene lookup returns CDR1 SGDLS and CDR2 YYNGEE. Trimming cost V 4 bases and J 0 bases, with 11 bases left between them. The CDR3 has 15 amino acids. CDR3 in amino acids: CASSPRDGSGNTIYF. The CDR3, as DNA: TGTGCCAGCAGCCCCCGGGACGGCTCTGGAAACACCATATATTTT.

For the CDR3, the DNA is TGTGCCAGTACTCCCGGCGGCGGGGGGACTCAGCCCCAGCATTTT. It codes for CASTPGGGGTQPQHF. The chain uses TRBV19 and TRBJ1-5; D is perhaps TRBD1 (5 bases). Trimming took off 7 bases at V and 6 bases at J, with 19 bases between the two ends. Per germline, CDR1 LNHDA and CDR2 SQIVND (reference sequence). This CDR3 contains 15 residues.

CDR3 residues: CASSIRGQGAYEQYF. Here the CDR3 DNA reads TGTGCCAGTAGTATAAGAGGACAGGGGGCCTACGAGCAGTACTTC. V and J are TRBV19 and TRBJ2-7, with 10 bases that match TRBD1. The V gene's germline CDR1 is LNHDA and CDR2 SQIVND (reference sequence). V trimming: 2 bases; J trimming: 2 bases; junction bases outside the gene matches: 3. CDR3 length: 15 residues. Full variable domain (remainder filled in from reference TRBV19 and TRBJ2-7): DGGITQSPKYLFRKEGQNVTLSCEQNLNHDAMYWYRQDPGQGLRLIYYSQIVNDFQKGDIAEGYSVSREKKESFPLTVTSAQKNPTAFYLCASSIRGQGAYEQYFGPGTRLTVT.

Only one count was recorded for this clone. The chain couples TRBV29-1 to TRBJ2-1, with D unclear. Trimming shortened V by 3 bases and J by 4 bases, and 7 bases separated the two germline ends. The CDR3 is 12 amino acids. Germline V gene sequence: CDR1 SQVTM, CDR2 ANQGSEA. As DNA, the CDR3 is TGCAGCGTTGACACAGCGTACAATGAGCAGTTCTTC. Encoded protein: CSVDTAYNEQFF.

A single count supports this clone. As DNA, the CDR3 is TGTGCCAGTACCCCTGAGGGACAGAGAACGGGGGAAAAACTGTTTTTT. Translating gives CASTPEGQRTGEKLFF. J is TRBJ1-4 and V is TRBV19; the match to TRBD1 covers 7 bases. The V segment lost 7 bases and the J segment 8 bases; nucleotides outside the gene matches: 16. The CDR3 sequence is 16 residues long. From germline, CDR1 is LNHDA and CDR2 SQIVND (reference sequence).

This chain joins TRBV5-4 and TRBJ2-7; 8 positions match TRBD1. This CDR3 has 14 residues. J was trimmed by 5 bases and V by 4 bases; bases with no gene match: 8. CDR1 and CDR2 (germline): SGHNT, YYREEE (reference sequence). The CDR3 here is CASSIGQGWDEQYF. For the CDR3, the DNA is TGTGCCAGCAGCATAGGACAGGGCTGGGACGAGCAGTACTTC.

Only one count was recorded for this clone. The chain combines TRBV2 with TRBJ2-7, with TRBD2 matching over 10 bases. CDR1 and CDR2 (germline): SNHLY, FYNNEI. The CDR3 has 15 residues. The trim removed 8 bases at V and 4 bases at J, leaving 11 bases unmatched. The CDR3 DNA follows: TGTGCCAGCGGACTGAGCGGGAGGGCCGGATACGAGCAGTACTTC. This encodes CASGLSGRAGYEQYF.

The CDR3: CASSPAGQGTNTGELFF. DNA for the CDR3: TGTGCCAGCTCACCCGCAGGACAGGGTACGAACACCGGGGAGCTGTTTTTT. The chain has TRBV18 and TRBJ2-2, with 8 nucleotides matching TRBD1. Looked up from germline, CDR1 is KGHSH and CDR2 is LQKENI. V lost 3 bases to trimming and J lost 0 bases; unmatched junction nucleotides: 6. The CDR3 has 17 residues.

The chain carries TRBV5-1 and TRBJ1-1; D remains ambiguous. Germline V gene sequence: CDR1 SGHRS, CDR2 YFSETQ. The CDR3 is 12 residues long. With 4 bases removed from V and 11 bases from J, the gap between germline ends came to 15 bases. The CDR3 sequence: CASSPDRGEAFF. The DNA for the CDR3 is TGCGCCAGCAGCCCGGACCGGGGAGAGGCTTTCTTT.

This clone appeared a single time. The chain has TRBV23-1 and TRBJ2-6, with 10 bases identical to TRBD1. TRBV23-1 is marked as an open reading frame, function uncertain. There are 18 residues in the CDR3. V shed 4 bases and J 1 base; nucleotides not matched to a gene: 7. The DNA of the CDR3 is TGCGCCAGCAGTCCCAGACAGGGGGCTAAGTCTGGGGCCAACGTCCTGACTTTC. Translated, it gives CASSPRQGAKSGANVLTF.

This chain joins TRBV5-1 and TRBJ1-2; D uncertain. V was shortened by 0 bases and J by 2 bases, with 8 bases between the two germline ends. This CDR3 spans 14 amino acids. Germline CDR1 is SGHRS and CDR2 is YFSETQ. CDR3 sequence reads: CASSLAGGNYGYTF. The DNA for the CDR3 is TGCGCCAGCAGCTTGGCAGGCGGAAACTATGGCTACACCTTC.

The CDR3 coding sequence is TGCGCCAGCAGCTTCAACGGAATGCAAGAGACCCAGTACTTC. This gives the protein CASSFNGMQETQYF. The chain couples TRBV5-1 to TRBJ2-5, with D uncertain. Germline CDR1 is SGHRS and CDR2 is YFSETQ. The CDR3 spans 14 residues. V lost 2 bases and J 2 bases, leaving 10 bases between the germline ends.

The genes are TRBV11-2 and TRBJ1-5, with 7 positions matching TRBD1. CDR3 size: 14 residues. Trimming removed 5 bases from V and 6 bases from J; junction bases left unmatched: 7. The germline CDR1 and CDR2 sequences are SGHAT and FQNNGV. The CDR3 DNA follows: TGTGCCAGCAGCCCGACAGGGAGGTCTCAGCCCCAGCATTTT. It encodes CASSPTGRSQPQHF.

The V call is TRBV5-1, the J call TRBJ2-5; 8 bases are shared with TRBD1. The CDR3 loop spans 14 amino acids. Unmatched junction bases numbered 8, after V lost 5 bases and J lost 5 bases. Looked up from germline, CDR1 is SGHRS and CDR2 is YFSETQ. The CDR3 spells CASSVGQGRETQYF. The DNA of the CDR3 is TGCGCCAGCAGTGTTGGACAGGGACGGGAGACCCAGTACTTC.

The chain has TRBV28 and TRBJ1-2; no definite D call. There are 14 residues in the CDR3. The germline CDR1 and CDR2 sequences are MDHEN and SYDVKM. V lost 5 bases and J 4 bases, leaving 14 bases between the germline ends. In nucleotides, the CDR3 is TGTGCCAGCAGTAGTTGGCGACGGGGCTATGGCTACACCTTC. Its protein product is CASSSWRRGYGYTF.

This clone appeared a few times. Additional DNA sequences in this sample encode the identical CDR3. The gene calls are TRBV20-1 and TRBJ1-2; D is unresolved. This CDR3 has 10 residues. V gave up 6 bases and J gave up 8 bases, with 10 bases separating them. Germline V lookup: CDR1 DFQATT, CDR2 SNEGSKA (reference sequence). The CDR3: CSATPGGYTF. The DNA for the CDR3 is TGCAGTGCGACACCCGGAGGCTACACCTTC.

This clone was picked up a small number of times. This rearrangement joins TRBV19 to TRBJ2-2; D possibly corresponds to TRBD2 (5 bases). Germline V gene lookup returns CDR1 LNHDA and CDR2 SQIVND (reference sequence). The CDR3 length is 16 residues. Trimming stripped 3 bases from V and 4 bases from J, with 15 bases between. CDR3 sequence: CASSILALVGTGELFF. In DNA form, the CDR3 reads TGTGCCAGTAGTATCTTAGCGTTGGTGGGCACCGGGGAGCTGTTTTTT.

The V and J genes are TRBV5-6 and TRBJ2-7, with D perhaps matching TRBD1 (5 bases). V lost 7 bases and J lost 0, with 11 bases in between. Germline V gives CDR1 SGHDT, CDR2 YYEEEE. The CDR3 spans 13 residues. The CDR3 region has the DNA TGTGCCAGCGACAGTGTCAACTCCTACGAGCAGTACTTC. Residues: CASDSVNSYEQYF.

The chain couples TRBV7-8 to TRBJ1-1; D might be TRBD1 (5 bases). With 1 base removed from V and 7 bases from J, the gap between germline ends came to 13 bases. The CDR3 has 14 residues. Looked up from germline, CDR1 is SGHVS and CDR2 is FQNEAQ. CDR3 DNA: TGTGCCAGCAGCTTAGAGGAGGGACGGCTTGAAGCTTTCTTT. This codes for CASSLEEGRLEAFF. The variable domain in full, with the rest retrieved from reference TRBV7-8 and TRBJ1-1, is GAGVSQSPRYKVAKRGQDVALRCDPISGHVSLFWYQQALGQGPEFLTYFQNEAQLDKSGLPSDRFFAERPEGSVSTLKIQRTQQEDSAVYLCASSLEEGRLEAFFGQGTRLTVV.

This clone was observed a few times. The gene calls are TRBV5-1 and TRBJ1-5; 8 bases align to TRBD1. The germline gives CDR1 SGHRS, CDR2 YFSETQ. This CDR3 contains 20 residues. Trimming removed 0 bases from V and 0 bases from J; junction bases left unmatched: 14. The CDR3 nucleotides are TGCGCCAGCAGCTTGGGGGGGACAGGAGAGAGAGGATATAGCAATCAGCCCCAGCATTTT. Encoded protein: CASSLGGTGERGYSNQPQHF.

This chain links TRBV4-3 with TRBJ2-2, with D unresolved. This CDR3 contains 14 residues. Between the trimmed V and J ends, which lost 4 bases and 7 bases, there was a span of 13 bases. Per the germline V gene, CDR1 is LGHNA and CDR2 is YSLEER. The CDR3 here is CASSRAGGDGELFF. The CDR3 region has the DNA TGCGCCAGCAGCCGGGCCGGCGGAGACGGGGAGCTGTTTTTT.

V and J are TRBV6-4 and TRBJ1-1; possibly TRBD1 for D (6 bases). Germline V CDR1 and CDR2: MRHNA, SNTAGT. The CDR3 sequence is 12 residues long. V was cut by 5 bases and J by 5 bases, with 9 bases left in between. The chain's CDR3 is CASSRGRTEAFF. CDR3 in DNA: TGTGCCAGCAGTCGGGGGCGGACTGAAGCTTTCTTT.

This clone came up once. The gene calls are TRBV5-8 and TRBJ1-4; no reliable D call. From germline, CDR1 is SGHTS and CDR2 YDEGEE. The CDR3 covers 16 residues. With 1 base removed from V and 1 base from J, the gap between germline ends came to 11 bases. The DNA of the CDR3 is TGTGCCAGCAGCTTGTTGGTCTCTGGAACTAATGAAAAACTGTTTTTT. Protein: CASSLLVSGTNEKLFF.